This T cell receptor beta chain was observed in a study of T cells in Graves' hyperthyroidism and ophthalmopathy. This clonotype was seen a handful of times. The length of the CDR3 is 15 residues. Trimming shortened V by 4 bases and J by 4 bases, and 14 bases separated the two germline ends. CDR1 is MNHNS, CDR2 SASEGT, per germline. Authors of the study amplified TCR beta CDR3 regions from RNA transcripts. The TCR CDR3 first-round RT-PCR relied on the HTBI primer set. TCRdb fed the multiplex PCR reads into MiXCR, producing one record per CDR3 protein. The repertoire includes about half a million distinct CDR3 sequences, about 20% of them detected once, and about 50% sits in the top ten.

The sequenced material came from blood. The chain employs TRBV6-1 and TRBJ2-1, with D perhaps matching TRBD2 (6 bases). This TCR derives from a man aged 35 to 55 with Graves' ophthalmopathy. CDR3 protein: CASSGGGTIYNEQFF. The CDR3 nucleotides read TGTGCCAGCAGTGGAGGAGGGACCATATACAATGAGCAGTTCTTC.